A single sample is the source of the 25 T cell receptor beta chains below, sequenced in a study of shared clonotypes between healthy human individuals. Sequencing used immunoSEQ multiplex PCR; TCRdb keeps in-frame clones, though not all of them. This sample has 2.3 million or so clones, with over 85% found just once. What was sequenced was naive CD4+ T cells from PBMCs. Subset defined: CD45RA+ positively selected. The source of these receptors is a man between 18 and 29 years old in good health. Some clones in this sample may be carry-over from other donors' samples.

The V and J genes are TRBV7-9 and TRBJ2-1; D could derive from TRBD1 or TRBD2 (5 bases each). CDR3 size: 14 residues. Trimming removed 3 bases from V and 14 bases from J, with 20 bases in between. The germline CDR1 and CDR2 sequences are SEHNR and FQNEAQ (reference sequence). This CDR3 reads CASSFPLWGSEEFF. The CDR3 DNA is TGTGCCAGCAGCTTTCCTTTATGGGGCTCGGAGGAGTTCTTC. The variable domain in full, completed from reference TRBV7-9 and TRBJ2-1, reads DTGVSQNPRHKITKRGQNVTFRCDPISEHNRLYWYRQTLGQGPEFLTYFQNEAQLEKSRLLSDRFSAERPKGSFSTLEIQRTEQGDSAMYLCASSFPLWGSEEFFGPGTRLTVL.

The chain has TRBV19 and TRBJ2-4; no definite D call. The CDR3 length is 11 residues. Trimming removed 5 bases from V and 6 bases from J, with 5 bases in between. CDR1 is LNHDA, CDR2 SQIVND, per germline (reference sequence). CDR3 in amino acids: CASSRANIQYF. As DNA, the CDR3 is TGTGCCAGTAGTCGGGCAAACATTCAGTACTTC.

The rearrangement links TRBV7-8 to TRBJ2-5, with 8 nucleotides matching TRBD1. The V gene's germline CDR1 is SGHVS and CDR2 FQNEAQ. The CDR3 loop spans 14 amino acids. V dropped 7 bases and J dropped 1; count of bases not matched to a gene: 5. CDR3 amino acids: CASTRTGGQETQYF. The CDR3 nucleotides are TGTGCCAGCACACGTACAGGGGGCCAAGAGACCCAGTACTTC.

The chain joins TRBV5-1 to TRBJ2-5; D unclear. Trimming cost V 0 bases and J 5 bases, with 8 bases left between them. CDR3 length: 13 amino acids. CDR1 is SGHRS and CDR2 is YFSETQ in the germline V gene. This CDR3 reads CASSLVYMETQYF. The CDR3 coding sequence is TGCGCCAGCAGCTTGGTTTATATGGAGACCCAGTACTTC.

The genes are TRBV7-6 and TRBJ1-4; no firm D call. The CDR3 is 14 residues long. Germline V CDR1 and CDR2: SGHVS, FNYEAQ. Trimming took off 2 bases at V and 8 bases at J, with 12 bases between the two ends. CDR3 in amino acids: CASSLSPGQEKLFF. CDR3 nucleotides: TGTGCCAGCAGCTTATCACCGGGCCAAGAAAAACTGTTTTTT.

The chain carries TRBV19 and TRBJ2-5; 9 nucleotides agree with TRBD2. CDR1 and CDR2 from the germline V gene are LNHDA and SQIVND (reference sequence). The CDR3 has 22 residues. The V gene end was trimmed by 6 bases and the J gene end by 5 bases; junction bases not matched to a gene: 31. CDR3 nucleotide sequence: TGTGCCAGTAGCTACCAGCCGGGACCCAGGGGGATCGGGACTAGCTTAAGGGAGACCCAGTACTTC. Amino acid sequence: CASSYQPGPRGIGTSLRETQYF.

The chain uses TRBV28 and TRBJ1-2; D uncertain. This CDR3 contains 14 residues. Trimming pared 5 bases from V and 4 bases from J, leaving 14 bases between. Germline V gene data show CDR1 as MDHEN and CDR2 as SYDVKM. The CDR3 coding sequence is TGTGCCAGCAGTCCCGGTCGAGGTTCCTATGGCTACACCTTC. As protein: CASSPGRGSYGYTF.

CDR3 sequence reads: CASSPDVRTTNEQFF. Here the CDR3 DNA reads TGTGCCAGCAGCCCGGACGTTAGGACTACCAATGAGCAGTTCTTC. The chain joins TRBV9 to TRBJ2-1; tentative D call: TRBD2 (6 bases). Trimming cost V 4 bases and J 6 bases, with 17 bases left between them. The germline V gene encodes CDR1 SGDLS and CDR2 YYNGEE. The CDR3 covers 15 residues. The full variable domain, its missing parts supplied by reference TRBV9 and TRBJ2-1, is DSGVTQTPKHLITATGQRVTLRCSPRSGDLSVYWYQQSLDQGLQFLIQYYNGEERAKGNILERFSAQQFPDLHSELNLSSLELGDSALYFCASSPDVRTTNEQFFGPGTRLTVL.

CDR3 residues: CASSLYTDTQYF. As DNA, the CDR3 is TGTGCCAGCAGCCTGTATACAGATACGCAGTATTTT. V and J are TRBV7-3 and TRBJ2-3; D gene unclear. This CDR3 is built from 12 residues. In germline, CDR1 is SGHTA, CDR2 FQGTGA. Trimming left V 5 bases short and J 3 bases short, with 6 bases between.

The V gene is TRBV6-1, the J gene TRBJ1-2; D is uncertain. This CDR3 spans 13 amino acids. V was clipped by 3 bases and J by 4 bases, with 9 bases between them. Germline CDR1 and CDR2: MNHNS and SASEGT. The CDR3 reads CASSEPVGYGYTF. The CDR3 region has the DNA TGTGCCAGCAGTGAGCCAGTCGGCTATGGCTACACCTTC.

This clone was counted once. The gene calls are TRBV10-3 and TRBJ2-1; D gene ambiguous. V lost 4 bases and J lost 10, with 20 bases in between. This CDR3 is 15 amino acids long. CDR1 is ENHRY, CDR2 SYGVKD, per germline. The CDR3 loop reads CAISGKHKVGAEQFF. The CDR3 DNA follows: TGTGCCATCAGTGGGAAACATAAGGTAGGTGCGGAGCAGTTCTTC.

As regards this clone: The same CDR3 arises from other DNA sequences in this sample as well. V is TRBV20-1 and J is TRBJ2-7; D is unclear. The CDR3 loop spans 11 amino acids. V was pared by 3 bases and J by 5 bases, with 8 bases between. The germline CDR1 and CDR2 sequences are DFQATT and SNEGSKA (reference sequence). The CDR3 region is CSASRLNEQYF. In DNA form, the CDR3 reads TGCAGTGCTAGCCGCCTCAACGAGCAGTACTTC.

The chain joins TRBV19 to TRBJ2-1; TRBD1 agrees at 12 bases. This CDR3 contains 15 residues. Germline V gene data show CDR1 as LNHDA and CDR2 as SQIVND (reference sequence). The V and J ends lost 1 base and 9 bases, in that order; junction bases with no gene match: 4. The CDR3 DNA is TGTGCCAGTAGTATAGCCGGGACAGGGGGCCTTGAGCAGTTCTTC. Protein: CASSIAGTGGLEQFF.

This clone occurred once. V gene TRBV7-2 combines with J gene TRBJ1-2; maybe TRBD1 (5 bases). Germline V CDR1 and CDR2: SGHTA, FQGNSA. This CDR3 has 13 amino acids. Between the trimmed V and J ends, which lost 6 bases and 4 bases, there was a span of 12 bases. The CDR3 loop is CASRQAGGYGYTF. DNA of the CDR3: TGTGCCAGCAGGCAAGCGGGGGGCTATGGCTACACCTTC.

This clone was seen only once. V gene TRBV5-1 combines with J gene TRBJ2-3, with a tentative D call TRBD2 (6 bases). Trimming cost V 3 bases and J 4 bases, with 12 bases left between them. Germline assignment: CDR1 SGHRS and CDR2 YFSETQ. CDR3 length: 14 residues. DNA for the CDR3: TGCGCCAGCAGCTCGGGGGAGTTGCCAGATACGCAGTATTTT. This encodes CASSSGELPDTQYF.

Details on this clone: The junction does not match germline at one end; this may be a read error. CDR3 protein: CASNLDGHSEAFF. CDR3 in DNA: TGCGCCAGCAACTTGGATGGGCATTCTGAAGCTTTCTTT. J is TRBJ1-1 and V is TRBV5-1; D is uncertain. Germline V gives CDR1 SGHRS, CDR2 YFSETQ. CDR3 length equals 13 residues.

The genes are TRBV11-1 and TRBJ2-7; TRBD2 is a possible D gene (6 bases). This CDR3 has 16 residues. Germline values: CDR1 SGHAT, CDR2 FQDESV (reference sequence). Trimming took 1 base from V and 1 from J, leaving 14 bases between them. In DNA form, the CDR3 reads TGTGCCAGCAGCTTAGATGCGGGACGGATGTCCTACGAGCAGTACTTC. It specifies CASSLDAGRMSYEQYF.

Here the CDR3 DNA reads TGTGCCAGCAGCCTAGGACGGGACAGGGGTTTCTTT. It yields the protein CASSLGRDRGFF. This sequence joins TRBV28 and TRBJ1-1; 10 positions agree with TRBD1. Unmatched junction bases numbered 8, after V lost 6 bases and J lost 13 bases. This CDR3 comprises 12 residues. CDR1 and CDR2 (germline): MDHEN, SYDVKM.

The chain joins TRBV30 to TRBJ2-7; D is unclear. V was pared by 1 base and J by 6 bases, with 7 bases between. Per the germline V gene, CDR1 is GTSNPN and CDR2 is SVGIG (reference sequence). The CDR3 contains 11 residues. The DNA for the CDR3 is TGTGCCTGGAGTGAACAGAGCGAGCAGTACTTC. As protein: CAWSEQSEQYF.

This chain uses TRBV2 with TRBJ2-2, with 10 positions matching TRBD1. CDR1 is SNHLY, CDR2 FYNNEI, per germline. V dropped 0 bases and J dropped 9; count of bases not matched to a gene: 7. The CDR3 contains 16 residues. For the CDR3, the DNA is TGTGCCAGCAGTGAAGCGCAGGGACAGGGGATGAGGGAGCTGTTTTTT. Its protein product is CASSEAQGQGMRELFF.

The rearrangement links TRBV7-8 to TRBJ2-2, with no clear D. Germline V CDR1 and CDR2: SGHVS, FQNEAQ. The V end was cut by 5 bases, the J end by 3 bases, with 10 bases between. The CDR3 sequence is 14 residues long. CDR3 DNA: TGTGCCAGCAGCCCCCTATTAGACACCGGGGAGCTGTTTTTT. This gives the protein CASSPLLDTGELFF.

CDR3 DNA: TGTGCCAGCAGTTATACGGAAATCTCCTACAATGAGCAGTTCTTC. Encoded protein: CASSYTEISYNEQFF. The chain couples TRBV6-6 to TRBJ2-1; D is ambiguous. V was clipped by 3 bases and J by 0 bases, with 9 bases between them. Germline V gene lookup returns CDR1 MNHNY and CDR2 SVGAGI (reference sequence). The length of the CDR3 is 15 residues.

J is TRBJ1-4 and V is TRBV4-1; a weak D match, TRBD1 (5 bases). V was cut by 5 bases and J by 8 bases, with 15 bases left in between. CDR1 and CDR2 from the germline V gene are MGHRA and YSYEKL. The CDR3 is 14 amino acids. Here the CDR3 reads CASSSSRVGEKLFF. DNA for the CDR3: TGCGCCAGCAGCTCAAGCAGGGTGGGGGAAAAACTGTTTTTT.

The rearrangement joins TRBV6-6 to TRBJ1-1; D gene uncertain. The V and J ends lost 8 bases and 1 base respectively, with 11 bases between them. CDR1 and CDR2 from the germline V gene are MNHNY and SVGAGI (reference sequence). The CDR3 is made up of 13 amino acids. In DNA form, the CDR3 reads TGTGCCAGCGAGGTGGACGGGAACACTGAAGCTTTCTTT. Its protein product is CASEVDGNTEAFF.

The J gene is TRBJ1-2, the V gene TRBV19; TRBD1 matches 10 bases. This CDR3 region has 15 residues. V trimming: 7 bases; J trimming: 3 bases; junction bases outside the gene matches: 8. CDR1 LNHDA and CDR2 SQIVND come from the germline V gene (reference sequence). Here the CDR3 DNA reads TGTGCCAGTACCAACCGGGACAGGGGCTACTATGGCTACACCTTC. This encodes CASTNRDRGYYGYTF.